This is a list of T cell receptor beta chains from one sample in a study of CD8+ T cells in alopecia areata. Generated by immunoSEQ multiplex PCR, the TCRdb table keeps only in-frame clones and is missing some. The sample has some 190,000 clones; 51% are singletons. The material sequenced was CD8+ T cells sorted from blood, taken around week 54, from a patient treated with tofacitinib. These TCRs come from a human donor with alopecia areata. CDR3s include the opening cysteine and the closing phenylalanine or tryptophan. The D gene is left open where the match is weak. Not all rows give a size; the values are once, few, many and, for expanded clones, a class.

abundance	v_gene	j_gene	d_gene	CDR3nt	CDR3aa
few	TRBV7-8	TRBJ2-5	TRBD1	TGTGCCAGCAGCTCCCCAGGGGGCATGAGGGAGACCCAGTACTTC	CASSSPGGMRETQYF
-	TRBV13	TRBJ1-2	TRBD1	TGTGCCAGCAGCTTGGACAGGGAGGGCGGCTACACCTTC	CASSLDREGGYTF
few	TRBV15	TRBJ2-3	TRBD1	TGTGCCACCAGCAGAGAGGGTGCGACAGGGCGGACGCAGTATTTT	CATSREGATGRTQYF
-	TRBV30	TRBJ2-3	TRBD1	TGTGCCTGGAGTGCCCCGACAGGGGGGAGCACAGATACGCAGTATTTT	CAWSAPTGGSTDTQYF
-	TRBV4-1	TRBJ2-7	-	TGCGCCAGCAGCCAAGGACAGACCGCCTACGAGCAGTACTTC	CASSQGQTAYEQYF
-	TRBV11-2	TRBJ1-2	-	TGTGCCAGCAGCTTATTACGTGGGATAGGCTACACCTTC	CASSLLRGIGYTF
-	TRBV5-6	TRBJ2-7	-	TGTGCCAGCAGCCCAGTGGGCCACTCCTACGAGCAGTACTTC	CASSPVGHSYEQYF
few	TRBV30	TRBJ2-7	-	TGTGCCTGGAGTGTACTAGGTAATGAGCAGTACTTC	CAWSVLGNEQYF
few	TRBV4-1	TRBJ2-7	-	TGCGCCAGCAGCCACCCCGGGACCCCCTACGAGCAGTACTTC	CASSHPGTPYEQYF
-	TRBV6-1	TRBJ1-2	-	TGTGCCAGCAGTGAAGACAGGGCCACCACATTCTATGGCTACACCTTC	CASSEDRATTFYGYTF
few	TRBV27	TRBJ2-1	-	TGTGCCAGCAGTTTAAGGACCGGGCTAAATGAGCAGTTCTTC	CASSLRTGLNEQFF
-	TRBV5-6	TRBJ1-1	-	TGTGCCAGCAGCTTGCGGCATTTGGCAACTCCAAAGGGCACTGAAGCTTTCTTT	CASSLRHLATPKGTEAFF
-	TRBV15	TRBJ2-3	TRBD2	TGTGCCACCAGCAGAGAGGCTAGCGGGGGGGACACAGATACGCAGTATTTT	CATSREASGGDTDTQYF
-	TRBV6-5	TRBJ1-1	TRBD1	TGTGCCAGCAGTAACCAGGGGGAGTTCGTCACTGAAGCTTTCTTT	CASSNQGEFVTEAFF
-	TRBV7-9	TRBJ1-2	-	TGTGCCAGCACGCTGCTCGGGGTCTATGGCTACACCTTC	CASTLLGVYGYTF
-	TRBV27	TRBJ1-1	-	TGTGCCAGCAGTTTAGGTCTAGAGAACACTGAAGCTTTCTTT	CASSLGLENTEAFF
-	TRBV5-1	TRBJ1-2	TRBD1	TGCGCCAGCAGCTTGGGGACAGGGATTCACTATGGCTACACCTTC	CASSLGTGIHYGYTF
-	TRBV7-9	TRBJ2-1	TRBD2	TGTGCCAGCAGCCCCGGGACTAGCGGGAGGGGTGAGCAGTTCTTC	CASSPGTSGRGEQFF
-	TRBV4-3	TRBJ2-2	TRBD2	TGCGCCAGCAGCCAAGATGTAGCGGGGGTCTTCTCCGGGGAGCTGTTTTTT	CASSQDVAGVFSGELFF
-	TRBV6-6	TRBJ1-1	-	TGTGCCAGCAGTTACGCGAACACTGAAGCTTTCTTT	CASSYANTEAFF
many	TRBV7-9	TRBJ1-1	-	TGTGCCAGCAGCCACGACACTGAAGCTTTCTTT	CASSHDTEAFF
-	TRBV9	TRBJ2-5	-	TGTGCCAGCAGCGTAGTCCAGAGCGGGACCCAGTACTTC	CASSVVQSGTQYF
-	TRBV4-3	TRBJ2-5	TRBD2	TGCGCCAGCAGCCCCTCGGGCGGGGGATACCAAGAGACCCAGTACTTC	CASSPSGGGYQETQYF
-	TRBV5-1	TRBJ2-7	TRBD2	TGCGCCAGCAGCTTCGGCCGGGAGGAGTCGGGGGAGCAGTACTTC	CASSFGREESGEQYF
-	TRBV5-4	TRBJ1-1	-	TGTGCCAGCAGCCCGGCGGAGGTCACTGAAGCTTTCTTT	CASSPAEVTEAFF
-	TRBV7-9	TRBJ1-5	-	TGTGCCAGCAGCTTAGATATTATGGGTATGGAGCCCCAGCATTTT	CASSLDIMGMEPQHF
few	TRBV30	TRBJ2-5	-	TGTGCCTGGAGTGTACAGGACCAAGAGACCCAGTACTTC	CAWSVQDQETQYF
medium-sized	TRBV6-5	TRBJ2-2	TRBD2	TGTGCCAGCAGTTGGACTAGCGGGGGGGCCGGGGAGCTGTTTTTT	CASSWTSGGAGELFF
-	TRBV30	TRBJ2-3	TRBD2	TGTGCCTGGAGCGCGGGGGTGGGGGCAGATACGCAGTATTTT	CAWSAGVGADTQYF
-	TRBV27	TRBJ2-7	-	TGTGCCAGCAGTTTAATAGGAAACTACGAGCAGTACTTC	CASSLIGNYEQYF
-	TRBV13	TRBJ2-7	TRBD1	TGTGCCAGCAGCTTACAGGGGACAGTATACGAGCAGTACTTC	CASSLQGTVYEQYF
few	TRBV29-1	TRBJ2-7	-	TGCAGCGTTGAATTAGGCAGGCGCCCCTCCTACGAGCAGTACTTC	CSVELGRRPSYEQYF
-	TRBV19	TRBJ1-5	-	TGTGCCAGTAGTATAAATTGGGGGGGGTTGGAAGATCAGCCCCAGCATTTT	CASSINWGGLEDQPQHF
few	TRBV19	TRBJ2-3	-	TGTGCCAGCAGTCTCCCCGATGGCACAGATACGCAGTATTTT	CASSLPDGTDTQYF
few	TRBV30	TRBJ2-1	TRBD1	TGTGCCTGGGATACAGGGGGAACTGAGCAGTTCTTC	CAWDTGGTEQFF
-	TRBV5-6	TRBJ2-2	TRBD2	TGTGCCAGCAGCTTGGGAGCTAGCGGGGGGCTGAACACCGGGGAGCTGTTTTTT	CASSLGASGGLNTGELFF
few	TRBV4-1	TRBJ1-1	-	TGCGCCAGCAGCCAAGTGGAGGTGAACACTGAAGCTTTCTTT	CASSQVEVNTEAFF
-	TRBV5-1	TRBJ2-2	-	TGCGCCAGCAGCTTGAACAGGGTCGCGAACACCGGGGAGCTGTTTTTT	CASSLNRVANTGELFF
-	TRBV5-6	TRBJ2-2	TRBD1	TGTGCCAGCAGCTCCGGGACAGATAACACCGGGGAGCTGTTTTTT	CASSSGTDNTGELFF
few	TRBV29-1	TRBJ2-6	-	TGCAGCGTTGAAGAGGGGGCGAGTGGGGCCAACGTCCTGACTTTC	CSVEEGASGANVLTF
-	TRBV27	TRBJ2-7	TRBD1	TGTGCCAGCACCCTCGGGACAGGGGACTCCTACGAGCAGTACTTC	CASTLGTGDSYEQYF
-	TRBV18	TRBJ2-5	TRBD2	TGTGCCAGCCGACAGACTAGCGGGGGGCCGACGCAAGAGACCCAGTACTTC	CASRQTSGGPTQETQYF
-	TRBV27	TRBJ1-1	-	TGTGCCAGCAGGACACAGGGTTATGCTTTCTTT	CASRTQGYAFF
-	TRBV14	TRBJ2-7	-	TGTGCCAGCAGCCAATCCGAGGCCAGGGCCTACGAGCAGTACTTC	CASSQSEARAYEQYF
-	TRBV9	TRBJ2-5	TRBD1	TGTGCCAGCAGCCCCGGGACAGACTTTGGGACCCAGTACTTC	CASSPGTDFGTQYF
-	TRBV10-3	TRBJ2-3	-	TGTGCCATCAGTGATAACTTCCTTAGCACAGATACGCAGTATTTT	CAISDNFLSTDTQYF
-	TRBV15	TRBJ2-7	TRBD1	TGTGCCACCAGCAGGACCGGGACAGGGAGTTACGAGCAGTACTTC	CATSRTGTGSYEQYF
-	TRBV14	TRBJ1-6	TRBD1	TGTGCCAGCAGCCTTACAGGGGTTGGGAATTCACCCCTCCACTTT	CASSLTGVGNSPLHF
-	TRBV27	TRBJ2-5	TRBD1	TGTGCCAGCACCAAGGACAGGGGACCTCCAGAGACCCAGTACTTC	CASTKDRGPPETQYF
-	TRBV9	TRBJ2-7	TRBD2	TGTGCCAGCAGCCCTAGCGGGGGGTCGTCCTACGAGCAGTACTTC	CASSPSGGSSYEQYF
-	TRBV7-9	TRBJ2-1	TRBD2	TGTGCCAGCAGCTTCGCTAGCGGGGGAACTGAGCAGTTCTTC	CASSFASGGTEQFF
-	TRBV5-4	TRBJ1-2	-	TGTGCCAGCAGCTTGGGAGGGCCAGCTAACTATGGCTACACCTTC	CASSLGGPANYGYTF
few	TRBV6-6	TRBJ1-5	TRBD1	TGTGCCAGCAGCCAACAGGGGAATAAGAGACAGCCCCAGCATTTT	CASSQQGNKRQPQHF
once	TRBV9	TRBJ1-2	-	TGTGCCAGCAGCGGAAGCAGGGCATCCTATGGCTACACCTTC	CASSGSRASYGYTF
few	TRBV7-9	TRBJ2-7	-	TGTGCCAGCAGCCCGGACGGGTACGAGCAGTACTTC	CASSPDGYEQYF
-	TRBV18	TRBJ2-2	TRBD2	TGTGCCAGCTCACTGAGGACTAGCGGGGCTAACACCGGGGAGCTGTTTTTT	CASSLRTSGANTGELFF
-	TRBV9	TRBJ2-5	TRBD2	TGTGCCAGCAGCCCCGGGACTAGCGGGAGCGAGACCCAGTACTTC	CASSPGTSGSETQYF
-	TRBV14	TRBJ1-4	-	TGTGCCAGCAGCCAAACACGGAGAAATGAAAAACTGTTTTTT	CASSQTRRNEKLFF
few	TRBV7-2	TRBJ1-2	TRBD1	TGTGCCAGCAGCTTAGGACAGGGTCGGTTTGGCTACACCTTC	CASSLGQGRFGYTF